This T cell receptor beta chain derives from a study of blood T cell repertoires in COVID-19. Data came from immunoSEQ multiplex PCR; TCRdb stores just in-frame clones and leaves some out. This sample yields about 160,000 clones, of which roughly 80% are seen a single time; roughly 3.5% belongs to the top ten. Germline CDR1 SGHAT, CDR2 FQNNGV. This CDR3 comprises 18 residues. Trimming at V came to 5 bases and at J to 5 bases, leaving 15 bases not matched to a gene. The sample comprised PBMCs or T cells enriched from blood (not recorded which). This chain joins TRBV11-2 and TRBJ2-3; 11 positions agree with TRBD2. This receptor was taken from a woman aged 55-70 years who had recovered from COVID-19. In DNA, the CDR3 is TGTGCCAGCAGCCCGCTCGGGGGTAGCGGGGGGGCCATAGATACGCAGTATTTT. As protein: CASSPLGGSGGAIDTQYF.